These 25 T cell receptor beta chains share one sample of origin, sequenced in a study of metastatic and nonmetastatic thyroid tumors. From the PCR reads, TCRdb re-called clones with MiXCR. The sample has roughly 30,000 clones; roughly 3.5% are singletons. No treatment of any kind had been given to any patient before thyroid surgery. Sequenced input: blood. All receptors derive from a male donor with papillary thyroid cancer or a benign thyroid nodule (not recorded which). Some clones in this sample may be carry-over from other donors' samples.

This chain joins TRBV27 and TRBJ2-7; 8 bases align to TRBD2. The junction had 11 bases not matched to a gene; V was cut back by 8 bases and J by 2 bases. From germline, CDR1 is MNHEY and CDR2 SMNVEV (reference sequence). This CDR3 contains 15 residues. CDR3 residues: CASVFREGRAYEQYF. The CDR3 DNA follows: TGTGCCAGCGTCTTCCGGGAGGGCCGCGCCTACGAGCAGTACTTC.

This clone appeared a few times. At one end, the junction sequence differs from germline, possibly due to a read error. The same CDR3 can be traced to other DNA sequences in this sample. V gene TRBV2 combines with J gene TRBJ1-2; TRBD1 matches at 10 bases. The CDR3 loop spans 16 amino acids. CDR1 is SNHLY and CDR2 is FYNNEI in the germline V gene. The DNA of the CDR3 is TGTGCAAGCAGTGAAGCCGGTGACAGGGGGCTTCAAGGCTACACCTTC. Its protein is CASSEAGDRGLQGYTF.

This clone has at least ten counts. The chain combines TRBV5-1 with TRBJ2-1, with TRBD1 matching over 11 bases. Per the germline V gene, CDR1 is SGHRS and CDR2 is YFSETQ. This CDR3 contains 15 residues. V lost 2 bases, J lost 10 bases, and 8 bases stayed unmatched. The CDR3 sequence: CASSFSPGQGGEQFF. DNA of the CDR3: TGCGCCAGCAGCTTCAGTCCGGGACAGGGGGGCGAGCAGTTCTTC.

This clone has just a few counts. The CDR3 protein is CSARGLAGFYEQYF. CDR3 nucleotide sequence: TGCAGTGCTAGAGGCCTAGCGGGATTCTACGAGCAGTACTTC. The chain combines TRBV20-1 with TRBJ2-7, with 9 nucleotides matching TRBD2. V shed 1 base and J 3 bases; nucleotides not matched to a gene: 4. The CDR3 is 14 amino acids. The germline CDR1 and CDR2 sequences are DFQATT and SNEGSKA (reference sequence).

This clone has at least ten counts. The chain carries TRBV9 and TRBJ1-2; no clear D gene. The V end was cut by 0 bases, the J end by 3 bases, with 3 bases between. Germline CDR1 is SGDLS and CDR2 is YYNGEE. The CDR3 contains 12 residues. CDR3 region: CASSVGYYGYTF. The CDR3 coding sequence is TGTGCCAGCAGCGTAGGGTACTATGGCTACACCTTC. The complete variable domain, with remaining parts taken from reference TRBV9 and TRBJ1-2, reads DSGVTQTPKHLITATGQRVTLRCSPRSGDLSVYWYQQSLDQGLQFLIQYYNGEERAKGNILERFSAQQFPDLHSELNLSSLELGDSALYFCASSVGYYGYTFGSGTRLTVV.

A word on this clone: The sample holds other DNA sequences that translate to the same CDR3. V usage is TRBV9 and J usage is TRBJ2-3; 7 nucleotides match TRBD2. V shed 2 bases, J shed 1 base, and the junction held 4 bases outside the gene matches. The length of the CDR3 is 15 residues. Germline lookup yields CDR1 SGDLS and CDR2 YYNGEE. The CDR3 here is CASSVGRARTDTQYF. CDR3 DNA sequence: TGTGCCAGCAGCGTGGGGAGGGCCCGCACAGATACGCAGTATTTT.

By share, this clone ranks as medium-sized. The CDR3 reads CASSLRGNTEAFF. The CDR3 nucleotides read TGTGCCAGCAGTTTAAGGGGGAACACTGAAGCTTTCTTT. The chain employs TRBV12-3 or TRBV12-4 and TRBJ1-1, with D perhaps TRBD1 (5 bases). The CDR3 covers 13 residues. V shed 2 bases and J shed 1 base, with 5 bases lying between them.

There are many counts of this clone. This chain joins TRBV10-1 and TRBJ2-7; no clear D gene. The germline V gene encodes CDR1 WNHNN and CDR2 SYGVQD (reference sequence). V lost 0 bases and J 5 bases, leaving 11 bases between the germline ends. This CDR3 comprises 14 residues. CDR3 sequence reads: CASSESREPDEQYF. The CDR3 bases are TGCGCCAGCAGTGAGTCTAGGGAACCGGACGAGCAGTACTTC.

Notes on this clone: A much bigger clone sits one base away, suggesting this may be a read error. The identical CDR3 is also encoded by other nucleotide sequences in the sample. The rearrangement joins TRBV4-1 to TRBJ2-7; TRBD2 might be the D (7 bases). The CDR3 contains 16 residues. V lost 3 bases to trimming and J lost 0 bases, with 15 bases between them. Germline V gene data show CDR1 as MGHRA and CDR2 as YSYEKL. The CDR3 nucleotides read TGCGCCAGCAGCCAGGGGGGGCGGTTCAGCTCCTACGAGCAGTACTTC. Its translation is CASSQGGRFSSYEQYF.

This clone has at least ten counts. V and J are TRBV4-1 and TRBJ1-5; 8 bases align to TRBD1. Trimming took 1 base from V and 0 from J; bases not matched to a gene: 2. Looked up from germline, CDR1 is MGHRA and CDR2 is YSYEKL. The CDR3 covers 16 residues. Here the CDR3 DNA reads TGCGCCAGCAGCCAAGGCCAGGGGGCTAGCAATCAGCCCCAGCATTTT. Residues: CASSQGQGASNQPQHF.

This clone was seen more than once but under ten times. The chain couples TRBV12-3 or TRBV12-4 to TRBJ1-6; no clear D gene. This CDR3 region has 13 residues. Trimming shortened V by 3 bases and J by 7 bases, and 7 bases separated the two germline ends. DNA of the CDR3: TGTGCCAGCAGTTTGAGGGCCAATTCACCCCTCCACTTT. It is translated as CASSLRANSPLHF.

This clone is medium-sized (0.01 to 0.1%) in the sample. The chain has TRBV27 and TRBJ2-7; D not certain. This CDR3 has 13 residues. Trimming shortened V by 2 bases and J by 1 base, and 6 bases separated the two germline ends. Germline V gene data show CDR1 as MNHEY and CDR2 as SMNVEV (reference sequence). CDR3 DNA sequence: TGTGCCAGCAGTTTAATGGGGTCCTACGAGCAGTACTTC. It translates to CASSLMGSYEQYF.

This clone was found a few times. The chain has TRBV20-1 and TRBJ1-2; no clear D. There are 14 residues in the CDR3. Germline CDR1 and CDR2: DFQATT and SNEGSKA (reference sequence). V was shortened by 0 bases and J by 7 bases, with 15 bases between the two germline ends. CDR3 DNA: TGCAGTGCTAGAGATGTCGGGGTCTCATCTGGCTACACCTTC. Residues: CSARDVGVSSGYTF.

Only a few counts were recorded for this clone. CDR3 sequence reads: CASSFVAANNEQFF. CDR3 nucleotides: TGTGCCAGTAGTTTCGTAGCTGCAAACAATGAGCAGTTCTTC. The chain has TRBV19 and TRBJ2-1; D unclear. Germline lookup yields CDR1 LNHDA and CDR2 SQIVND (reference sequence). Trimming removed 5 bases from V and 5 bases from J, with 13 bases in between. The CDR3 runs to 14 residues.

The table lists this clone with a few counts. The rearrangement links TRBV6-1 to TRBJ1-4, with 9 bases aligning to TRBD1. J gave up 3 bases and V 11 bases, and 16 bases lay outside the gene matches. CDR1 is MNHNS and CDR2 is SASEGT in the germline V gene. CDR3 length equals 17 residues. The CDR3 nucleotides read TGTGCCGCGAGCCCAGGGACAGGGTTTGCCGCTAATGAAAAACTGTTTTTT. It codes for CAASPGTGFAANEKLFF.

This clone came up many times. J is TRBJ2-7 and V is TRBV19, with D perhaps assigned TRBD1 or TRBD2 (6 bases each). The CDR3 is made up of 11 amino acids. Trimming removed 6 bases from V and 6 bases from J, with 9 bases in between. Germline loops: CDR1 LNHDA, CDR2 SQIVND (reference sequence). CDR3 region: CASRGGLEQYF. DNA for the CDR3: TGTGCCAGTAGAGGGGGGCTCGAGCAGTACTTC.

This clone was detected ten times or more. The chain carries TRBV10-3 and TRBJ1-4; D call uncertain. This CDR3 spans 14 amino acids. Germline values: CDR1 ENHRY, CDR2 SYGVKD. V dropped 3 bases and J dropped 0 bases, with 5 bases sitting between them. CDR3 bases: TGTGCCATCAGTGATGTTGCAACTAATGAAAAACTGTTTTTT. Translation gives CAISDVATNEKLFF.

This clone was counted ten times or more. The DNA for the CDR3 is TGTGCCAGCAGCCCTCGAGGCAGGACCGGGGAGCTGTTTTTT. It encodes CASSPRGRTGELFF. The chain has TRBV3-1 and TRBJ2-2; D gene unclear. The CDR3 covers 14 residues. Germline CDR1 LGHDT, CDR2 YNNKEL (reference sequence). The germline V and J ends were trimmed by 4 bases and 5 bases, with 11 bases remaining between them.

This rearrangement joins TRBV12-3 or TRBV12-4 to TRBJ2-7; D unresolved. The CDR3 covers 12 residues. V lost 8 bases and J 3 bases, leaving 11 bases between the germline ends. CDR3 residues: CASATTRYEQYF. The CDR3 DNA is TGTGCCAGCGCAACCACCCGCTACGAGCAGTACTTC.

V and J are TRBV6-1 and TRBJ2-1, with D tentatively TRBD2 (6 bases). CDR1 and CDR2 (germline): MNHNS, SASEGT. V was shortened by 7 bases and J by 6 bases, with 19 bases between the two germline ends. There are 15 residues in the CDR3. The CDR3 coding sequence is TGTGCCAGCAAGGATGGGGGGAAGGGTTTCAATGAGCAGTTCTTC. Translation gives CASKDGGKGFNEQFF.

This chain uses TRBV20-1 with TRBJ1-3; D may be TRBD1 (6 bases). V was shortened by 4 bases and J by 4 bases, with 14 bases between the two germline ends. Per germline, CDR1 DFQATT and CDR2 SNEGSKA (reference sequence). The CDR3 length is 14 residues. CDR3 DNA sequence: TGCAGTGCTAACCCCTCAGGGGCAGGAAACACCATATATTTT. It codes for CSANPSGAGNTIYF.

This clone was seen a few times. V and J are TRBV6-1 and TRBJ2-3, with D uncertain. The CDR3 loop spans 12 amino acids. In germline, CDR1 is MNHNS, CDR2 SASEGT. Trimming stripped 7 bases from V and 5 bases from J, with 10 bases between. CDR3 in DNA: TGTGCCAGCAATGACAAGGGAGATACGCAGTATTTT. This gives the protein CASNDKGDTQYF.

This chain links TRBV6-1 with TRBJ2-7; 7 bases line up with TRBD1. Per germline, CDR1 MNHNS and CDR2 SASEGT. The junction had 10 bases not matched to a gene; V was cut back by 8 bases and J by 3 bases. The CDR3 spans 14 residues. This CDR3 is CASGRQGSLYEQYF. The CDR3 DNA sequence: TGTGCCAGCGGTCGACAGGGTTCCCTCTACGAGCAGTACTTC.

This clone was observed many times. V is TRBV20-1 and J is TRBJ1-4; no clear D. The V end was cut by 1 base, the J end by 3 bases, with 9 bases between. The CDR3 length is 14 residues. The germline V gene has CDR1 DFQATT and CDR2 SNEGSKA (reference sequence). The CDR3 DNA is TGCAGTGCTAGAGTGGGGTCAGCTAATGAAAAACTGTTTTTT. Protein product: CSARVGSANEKLFF.

In its sample, this clone is medium-sized (0.01 to 0.1%). This chain joins TRBV28 and TRBJ2-6; 7 positions agree with TRBD1. V dropped 5 bases and J dropped 5; count of bases not matched to a gene: 9. Germline CDR1 is MDHEN and CDR2 is SYDVKM. The CDR3 is 16 residues long. In DNA form, the CDR3 reads TGTGCCAGCAGTCTACAGGGGCACGCCTGGGCCAACGTCCTGACTTTC. It encodes CASSLQGHAWANVLTF.